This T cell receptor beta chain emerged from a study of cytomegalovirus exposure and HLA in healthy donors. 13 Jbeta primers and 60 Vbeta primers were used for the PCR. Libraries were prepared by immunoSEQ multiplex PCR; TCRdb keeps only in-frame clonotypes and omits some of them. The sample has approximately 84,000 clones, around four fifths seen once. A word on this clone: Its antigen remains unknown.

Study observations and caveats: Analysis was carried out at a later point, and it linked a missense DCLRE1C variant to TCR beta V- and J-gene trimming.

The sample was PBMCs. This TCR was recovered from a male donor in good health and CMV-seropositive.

The CDR3 is CASSGTSTGELFF. The CDR3, as DNA: TGTGCCAGCAGTGGGACTAGCACCGGGGAGCTGTTTTTT. J is TRBJ2-2 and V is TRBV6-4; TRBD2 agrees at 7 bases. The CDR3 consists of 13 residues. Per the germline V gene, CDR1 is MRHNA and CDR2 is SNTAGT. J was trimmed by 4 bases and V by 4 bases; bases with no gene match: 0.